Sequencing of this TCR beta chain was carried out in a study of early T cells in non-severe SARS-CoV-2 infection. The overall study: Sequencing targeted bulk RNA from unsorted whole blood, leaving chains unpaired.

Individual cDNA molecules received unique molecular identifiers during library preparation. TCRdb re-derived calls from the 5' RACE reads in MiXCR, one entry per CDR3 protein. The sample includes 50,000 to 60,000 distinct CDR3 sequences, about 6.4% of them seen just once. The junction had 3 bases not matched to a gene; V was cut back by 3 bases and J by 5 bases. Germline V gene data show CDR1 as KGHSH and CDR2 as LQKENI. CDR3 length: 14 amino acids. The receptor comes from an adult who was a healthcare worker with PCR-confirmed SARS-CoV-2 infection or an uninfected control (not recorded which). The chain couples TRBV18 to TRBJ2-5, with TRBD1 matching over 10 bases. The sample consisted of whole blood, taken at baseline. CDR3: CASSPGTGVETQYF. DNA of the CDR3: TGTGCCAGCTCACCTGGGACAGGGGTTGAGACCCAGTACTTC.